These T cell receptor beta chains were read from a single sample in a study of early T cells in non-severe SARS-CoV-2 infection. TCRdb ran MiXCR on the 5' RACE reads and lists one entry per CDR3 protein. Of tens of thousands of distinct CDR3 sequences listed, around an eighth are singletons. Sequenced input: whole blood. These receptor sequences come from an adult who was a healthcare worker with PCR-confirmed SARS-CoV-2 infection or an uninfected control (not recorded which). CDR3s include the opening cysteine and the closing phenylalanine or tryptophan. The D gene is left open where the match is weak. Clone size appears in some rows only: once, few, many, or a class for an expanded clone.

j_gene: TRBJ1-1
abundance: many
v_gene: TRBV29-1
len: 13
d_gene: .
CDR3aa: CSVYWHVDTEAFF
CDR3nt: TGCAGCGTTTATTGGCATGTGGACACTGAAGCTTTCTTT

j_gene: TRBJ2-6
abundance: many
v_gene: TRBV5-4
len: 16
d_gene: .
CDR3aa: CASSLEAGLGANVLTF
CDR3nt: TGTGCCAGCAGCTTGGAGGCAGGGCTTGGGGCCAACGTCCTGACTTTC

j_gene: TRBJ1-5
abundance: many
v_gene: TRBV19
len: 16
d_gene: TRBD1
CDR3aa: CASISGTGISNQPQHF
CDR3nt: TGTGCCAGTATCTCCGGGACAGGGATAAGCAATCAGCCCCAGCATTTT

j_gene: TRBJ2-3
abundance: .
v_gene: TRBV18
len: 14
d_gene: .
CDR3aa: CASSPEVEGTMQYF
CDR3nt: TGTGCCAGCTCACCTGAGGTGGAGGGCACGATGCAGTATTTT

j_gene: TRBJ2-6
abundance: .
v_gene: TRBV5-5
len: 18
d_gene: .
CDR3aa: CASSGRDILAAGANVLTF
CDR3nt: TGTGCCAGCAGCGGTAGGGACATTCTGGCGGCTGGGGCCAACGTCCTGACTTTC

j_gene: TRBJ1-1
abundance: many
v_gene: TRBV29-1
len: 17
d_gene: .
CDR3aa: CSVEAVAGDPLGTEAFF
CDR3nt: TGCAGCGTTGAAGCTGTGGCAGGCGACCCCCTCGGCACTGAAGCTTTCTTT

j_gene: TRBJ2-1
abundance: few
v_gene: TRBV11-3
len: 14
d_gene: TRBD2
CDR3aa: CASSLRGLNNEQFF
CDR3nt: TGTGCCAGCAGCTTGCGGGGGTTAAACAATGAGCAGTTCTTC

j_gene: TRBJ2-1
abundance: .
v_gene: TRBV6-5
len: 16
d_gene: TRBD1
CDR3aa: CASSYLGQGAGNEQFF
CDR3nt: TGTGCCAGCAGTTACCTCGGACAGGGGGCGGGCAATGAGCAGTTCTTC

j_gene: TRBJ1-6
abundance: many
v_gene: TRBV9
len: 14
d_gene: .
CDR3aa: CASSVDRERTPLHF
CDR3nt: TGTGCCAGCAGCGTAGATCGGGAGAGGACACCCCTCCACTTT

j_gene: TRBJ1-5
abundance: many
v_gene: TRBV6-1
len: 15
d_gene: TRBD1
CDR3aa: CASSRGQEQWGPQHF
CDR3nt: TGTGCCAGCAGCAGGGGACAGGAGCAATGGGGGCCCCAGCATTTT

j_gene: TRBJ1-2
abundance: many
v_gene: TRBV7-3
len: 13
d_gene: .
CDR3aa: CASSPDRNYGYTF
CDR3nt: TGTGCCAGCAGCCCTGACAGGAACTATGGCTACACCTTC

j_gene: TRBJ2-1
abundance: .
v_gene: TRBV29-1
len: 14
d_gene: .
CDR3aa: CSALGAGARDEQFF
CDR3nt: TGCAGCGCGCTCGGGGCGGGGGCCAGGGATGAGCAGTTCTTC

j_gene: TRBJ1-6
abundance: .
v_gene: TRBV28
len: 15
d_gene: .
CDR3aa: CASSSLGPDNSPLHF
CDR3nt: TGTGCCAGCAGTTCCCTCGGACCTGATAATTCACCCCTCCACTTT

j_gene: TRBJ1-5
abundance: many
v_gene: TRBV2
len: 15
d_gene: .
CDR3aa: CASSDGSSYNQPQHF
CDR3nt: TGTGCCAGCAGTGACGGGTCCAGCTACAATCAGCCCCAGCATTTT

j_gene: TRBJ1-1
abundance: few
v_gene: TRBV5-1
len: 13
d_gene: .
CDR3aa: CASSLDTNTEAFF
CDR3nt: TGCGCCAGCAGCTTGGACACGAACACTGAAGCTTTCTTT

j_gene: TRBJ1-2
abundance: few
v_gene: TRBV28
len: 11
d_gene: .
CDR3aa: CASSVVGGYTF
CDR3nt: TGTGCCAGCAGTGTAGTTGGCGGCTACACCTTC

j_gene: TRBJ2-2
abundance: .
v_gene: TRBV9
len: 17
d_gene: TRBD2
CDR3aa: CASSGSTSGGRTGELFF
CDR3nt: TGTGCCAGCAGCGGAAGTACTAGCGGGGGCCGTACCGGGGAGCTGTTTTTT

j_gene: TRBJ1-1
abundance: many
v_gene: TRBV5-6
len: 14
d_gene: .
CDR3aa: CASSFWGVNTEAFF
CDR3nt: TGTGCCAGCAGCTTTTGGGGGGTGAACACTGAAGCTTTCTTT

j_gene: TRBJ2-7
abundance: .
v_gene: TRBV29-1
len: 15
d_gene: .
CDR3aa: CSVSKGRRGIYEQYF
CDR3nt: TGCAGCGTTTCTAAGGGAAGGAGAGGGATCTACGAGCAGTACTTC

j_gene: TRBJ2-3
abundance: .
v_gene: TRBV10-1
len: 12
d_gene: .
CDR3aa: CASSDLLDTQYF
CDR3nt: TGCGCCAGCAGTGATCTTCTGGATACGCAGTATTTT

j_gene: TRBJ2-7
abundance: .
v_gene: TRBV28
len: 17
d_gene: .
CDR3aa: CASSPLDKARADSEQYF
CDR3nt: TGTGCCAGCAGTCCCCTCGACAAGGCCCGGGCGGATTCCGAGCAGTACTTC

j_gene: TRBJ2-3
abundance: few
v_gene: TRBV7-9
len: 15
d_gene: TRBD2
CDR3aa: CASSWREANTDTQYF
CDR3nt: TGTGCCAGCAGCTGGCGGGAGGCTAACACAGATACGCAGTATTTT

j_gene: TRBJ1-2
abundance: .
v_gene: TRBV28
len: 14
d_gene: .
CDR3aa: CASKGKEYFYGYTF
CDR3nt: TGTGCCAGCAAGGGGAAGGAATACTTCTATGGCTACACCTTC

j_gene: TRBJ1-4
abundance: .
v_gene: TRBV7-3
len: 14
d_gene: .
CDR3aa: CASSQAGGGEKLFF
CDR3nt: TGTGCCAGCAGCCAGGCGGGGGGCGGTGAAAAACTGTTTTTT

j_gene: TRBJ2-7
abundance: .
v_gene: TRBV28
len: 12
d_gene: .
CDR3aa: CASSRQIYEQYF
CDR3nt: TGTGCCAGCAGCCGACAGATCTACGAGCAGTACTTC

j_gene: TRBJ1-1
abundance: few
v_gene: TRBV28
len: 15
d_gene: .
CDR3aa: CASSPGGRGYTEAFF
CDR3nt: TGTGCCAGCAGTCCAGGCGGAAGGGGGTATACTGAAGCTTTCTTT

j_gene: TRBJ1-2
abundance: many
v_gene: TRBV2
len: 14
d_gene: .
CDR3aa: CAVSRIDREYGYTF
CDR3nt: TGTGCCGTCTCCAGAATAGACAGAGAATATGGCTACACCTTC

j_gene: TRBJ2-5
abundance: few
v_gene: TRBV29-1
len: 16
d_gene: TRBD2
CDR3aa: CSVEDPGGGSAPPQYF
CDR3nt: TGCAGCGTTGAAGATCCGGGCGGGGGGAGCGCCCCCCCCCAGTACTTC

j_gene: TRBJ2-3
abundance: many
v_gene: TRBV7-3
len: 13
d_gene: TRBD2
CDR3aa: CASSIQRRETQYF
CDR3nt: TGTGCCAGCAGCATCCAAAGGCGGGAGACGCAGTATTTT

j_gene: TRBJ1-6
abundance: few
v_gene: TRBV6-5
len: 16
d_gene: TRBD1
CDR3aa: CASSSTRTGNYSPLHF
CDR3nt: TGTGCCAGCAGTTCTACTAGGACAGGCAACTATTCACCCCTCCACTTT

j_gene: TRBJ2-2
abundance: .
v_gene: TRBV14
len: 17
d_gene: .
CDR3aa: CASSQGLGDLHTGELFF
CDR3nt: TGTGCCAGCAGCCAAGGTCTGGGGGACTTACACACCGGGGAGCTGTTTTTT

j_gene: TRBJ2-3
abundance: .
v_gene: TRBV7-2
len: 16
d_gene: TRBD2
CDR3aa: CASSLTNGGAPDTQYF
CDR3nt: TGTGCCAGCAGCTTAACTAACGGGGGGGCCCCAGATACGCAGTATTTT

j_gene: TRBJ2-7
abundance: few
v_gene: TRBV19
len: 14
d_gene: .
CDR3aa: CASSEGVGAYEQYF
CDR3nt: TGTGCCAGTAGTGAAGGGGTTGGGGCCTACGAGCAGTACTTC

j_gene: TRBJ2-2
abundance: many
v_gene: TRBV11-1
len: 18
d_gene: TRBD1
CDR3aa: CASSRANFRGKNTGELFF
CDR3nt: TGTGCCAGCAGCCGCGCTAACTTCAGGGGGAAGAACACCGGGGAGCTGTTTTTT

j_gene: TRBJ1-3
abundance: .
v_gene: TRBV5-1
len: 14
d_gene: .
CDR3aa: CASRRDGSGNTIYF
CDR3nt: TGCGCCAGCCGGAGGGACGGCTCTGGAAACACCATATATTTT

j_gene: TRBJ2-5
abundance: many
v_gene: TRBV7-9
len: 12
d_gene: .
CDR3aa: CASSGGVETQYF
CDR3nt: TGTGCCAGCTCCGGCGGTGTGGAGACCCAGTACTTC

j_gene: TRBJ2-1
abundance: few
v_gene: TRBV5-6
len: 16
d_gene: TRBD2
CDR3aa: CASSLAPTSGYNEQFF
CDR3nt: TGTGCCAGCAGCTTGGCCCCGACTAGCGGTTACAATGAGCAGTTCTTC

j_gene: TRBJ2-7
abundance: few
v_gene: TRBV20-1
len: 15
d_gene: .
CDR3aa: CSASPVGSLLGEQYF
CDR3nt: TGCAGTGCTAGCCCAGTGGGCTCACTTTTAGGCGAGCAGTACTTC

j_gene: TRBJ2-1
abundance: .
v_gene: TRBV20-1
len: 13
d_gene: .
CDR3aa: CSARDFNYNEQFF
CDR3nt: TGCAGTGCTAGAGATTTTAACTACAATGAGCAGTTCTTC

j_gene: TRBJ2-3
abundance: many
v_gene: TRBV7-8
len: 15
d_gene: TRBD1
CDR3aa: CASSPTGRSTDTQYF
CDR3nt: TGTGCCAGCAGCCCGACAGGGCGGAGCACAGATACGCAGTATTTT